Sequencing of this TCR beta chain was carried out in a study of beta chain features in type 1 diabetes. General study findings and limits: Across all four CD4+ subsets, people with type 1 diabetes showed modestly shorter TCRB CDR3s. Junctions at VDJ sites from type 1 diabetes patients had fewer insertions and more deletions.

Turning to this clone: Its target is not known.

CDR3 length: 16 residues. CDR1 and CDR2 (germline): MNHEY, SVGAGI. V lost 0 bases to trimming and J lost 1 base, with 11 bases between them. The isolated RNA, all of it, was reverse transcribed, so expressed TCRB transcripts were what got sequenced. Naive, central memory and regulatory T cell samples averaged roughly 3.4 million immunoSEQ reads each. Generated by immunoSEQ multiplex PCR, the TCRdb table keeps only in-frame clones and is missing some. The table includes about 130,000 clones, 7% to 10% detected once. The sequence derives from a man between 18 and 35 years old in good health. What was sequenced was central memory CD4+ T cells from blood. The gene calls are TRBV6-5 and TRBJ2-3; TRBD1 is a possible D gene (5 bases). The CDR3: CASSYSTLQGTDTQYF. DNA for the CDR3: TGTGCCAGCAGTTACTCGACCCTACAGGGCACAGATACGCAGTATTTT.